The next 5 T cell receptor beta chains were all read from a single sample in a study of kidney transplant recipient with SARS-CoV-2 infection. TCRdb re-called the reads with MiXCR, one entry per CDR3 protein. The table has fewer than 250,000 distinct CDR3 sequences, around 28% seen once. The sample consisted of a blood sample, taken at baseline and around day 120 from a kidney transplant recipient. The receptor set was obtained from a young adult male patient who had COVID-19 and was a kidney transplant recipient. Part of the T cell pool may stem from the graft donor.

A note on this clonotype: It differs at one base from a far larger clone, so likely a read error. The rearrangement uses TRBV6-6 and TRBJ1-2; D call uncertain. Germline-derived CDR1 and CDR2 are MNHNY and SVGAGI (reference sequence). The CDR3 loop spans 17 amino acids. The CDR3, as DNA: TGTGCCAGCAGTCTAAGAGAAGGTGGGAGAAAGACCTATGGCTGCACCTTC. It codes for CASSLREGGRKTYGCTF.

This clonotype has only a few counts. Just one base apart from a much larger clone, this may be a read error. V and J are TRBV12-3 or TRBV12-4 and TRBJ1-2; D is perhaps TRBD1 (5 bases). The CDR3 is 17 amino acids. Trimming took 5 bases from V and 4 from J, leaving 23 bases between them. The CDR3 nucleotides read TGTGCCAGCAGTGGGGCAGTCACAGCAGGAAAGACCTATGGCTACACCTTC. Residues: CASSGAVTAGKTYGYTF.

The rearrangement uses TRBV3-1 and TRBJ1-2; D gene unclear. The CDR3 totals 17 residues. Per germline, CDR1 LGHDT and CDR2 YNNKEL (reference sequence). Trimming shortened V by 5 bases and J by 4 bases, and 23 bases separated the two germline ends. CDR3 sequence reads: CASSSPYTLRKTYGYTF. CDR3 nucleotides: TGTGCCAGCAGCTCTCCGTACACCCTTCGAAAGACCTATGGCTACACCTTC.

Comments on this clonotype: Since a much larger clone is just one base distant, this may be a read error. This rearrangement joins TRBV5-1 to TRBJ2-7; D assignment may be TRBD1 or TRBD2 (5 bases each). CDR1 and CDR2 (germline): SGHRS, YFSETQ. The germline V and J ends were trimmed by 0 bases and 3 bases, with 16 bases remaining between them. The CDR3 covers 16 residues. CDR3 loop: CASSLGGAGRVYEQYF. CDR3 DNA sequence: TGCGCCAGCAGCTTGGGGGGTGCGGGCAGGGTCTACGAGCAGTACTTC. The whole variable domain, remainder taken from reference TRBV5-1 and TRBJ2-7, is KAGVTQTPRYLIKTRGQQVTLSCSPISGHRSVSWYQQTPGQGLQFLFEYFSETQRNKGNFPGRFSGRQFSNSRSEMNVSTLELGDSALYLCASSLGGAGRVYEQYFGPGTRLTVT.

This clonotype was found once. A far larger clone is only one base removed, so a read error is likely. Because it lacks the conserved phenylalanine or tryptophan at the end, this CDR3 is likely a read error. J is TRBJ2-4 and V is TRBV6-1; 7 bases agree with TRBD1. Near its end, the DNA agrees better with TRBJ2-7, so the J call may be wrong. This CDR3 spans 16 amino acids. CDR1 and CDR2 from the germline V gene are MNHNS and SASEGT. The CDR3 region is CASSEQTGLSSYEQYL. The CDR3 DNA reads TGTGCCAGCAGTGAACAGACAGGGTTAAGCTCCTACGAGCAGTACCTC.